This T cell receptor (beta chain) stems from a study of regulatory T cells in long-lasting Graves disease. Study-level points and caveats: Patients with persistent disease shared over 2,500 public clonotypes, outpacing the approximately 920 shared by new patients.

This clonotype came up many times. The antigen is not known. Both iRepertoire HTBI primers and Arm-PCR of CDR3 regions were used to build the TCR beta libraries. TCRdb redid the calling of the multiplex PCR reads with MiXCR, one entry per CDR3 protein. The sample contains 680,000 or so distinct CDR3 sequences, around 15% of which appear only once. CDR3 length equals 13 residues. CDR1 is SEHNR, CDR2 FQNEAQ, per germline (reference sequence). The V and J ends lost 0 bases and 8 bases respectively, with 8 bases between them. The time point here: newly diagnosed GD, antithyroid drugs for less than 3 months. RNA extracted from PBMCs served as the sequencing template. Nine-milliliter peripheral blood samples went into EDTA tubes. The data also belong to a second study, concerning T cells in Graves' hyperthyroidism and ophthalmopathy. This second report adds: Most expanded thyroid clonotypes above 0.001 also appeared in blood.

V gene TRBV7-9 combines with J gene TRBJ2-4; D gene unclear. The clonotype comes from a woman aged 25 to 39 with Graves disease. This specimen was peripheral blood mononuclear cells (PBMCs), taken at new diagnosis, from a patient treated with antithyroid drugs. CDR3 loop: CASSLAVVDIQYF. CDR3 nucleotides: TGTGCCAGCAGCTTAGCGGTGGTAGACATTCAGTACTTC.